The 15 T cell receptor beta chains given below trace back to one sample, sequenced in a study of response to subunit inactivated influenza vaccine. Via MiXCR, TCRdb re-called the RT-PCR reads, giving one row per CDR3 protein. The data contain 400,000 to 550,000 distinct CDR3 sequences, 25% of them seen just once; the ten biggest clones take up around 1.8%. This sample comprised CD4+ T cells sorted from PBMCs, obtained approximately 5 days after vaccination. The receptors stem from a man aged 50-60 years who received an inactivated influenza vaccine.

This clonotype was counted only a few times. The rearrangement joins TRBV20-1 to TRBJ1-4, with 8 positions matching TRBD1. CDR1 DFQATT and CDR2 SNEGSKA come from the germline V gene (reference sequence). J was trimmed by 13 bases and V by 0 bases; bases with no gene match: 10. There are 14 residues in the CDR3. The CDR3 DNA reads TGCAGTGCTAGAGATCAGGCAGGGGGCGCGGGACTGTTTTTT. Amino acids: CSARDQAGGAGLFF.

In its sample, this clonotype was seen a few times. The gene calls are TRBV29-1 and TRBJ2-7, with a weak D call TRBD1 (7 bases). With 7 bases removed from V and 7 bases from J, the gap between germline ends came to 17 bases. The CDR3 contains 12 residues. Germline V gene sequence: CDR1 SQVTM, CDR2 ANQGSEA. CDR3 sequence (DNA): TGCAGCGGTCAGGGGGTCGGGGGTGAGCAGTACTTC. This codes for CSGQGVGGEQYF.

The chain is built from TRBV14 and TRBJ2-7; D is unclear. Trimming took off 0 bases at V and 4 bases at J, with 1 base between the two ends. Germline V gene data show CDR1 as SGHDN and CDR2 as FVKESK. This CDR3 is 11 amino acids long. The CDR3: CASSQEYEQYF. The CDR3 coding sequence is TGTGCCAGCAGCCAAGAGTACGAGCAGTACTTC.

This chain joins TRBV7-6 and TRBJ2-5; 7 positions match TRBD1. Germline V gene sequence: CDR1 SGHVS, CDR2 FNYEAQ. Trimming cost V 5 bases and J 14 bases; bases outside gene matches: 8. This CDR3 spans 11 amino acids. CDR3 in amino acids: CASSTRQGVYF. In nucleotides, the CDR3 is TGTGCCAGCAGCACCCGACAGGGAGTTTACTTC. Based on the CDR3 plus reference TRBV7-6 and TRBJ2-5, the full variable domain is GAGVSQSPRYKVTKRGQDVALRCDPISGHVSLYWYRQALGQGPEFLTYFNYEAQQDKSGLPNDRFSAERPEGSISTLTIQRTEQRDSAMYRCASSTRQGVYFGPGTRLLVL.

This clonotype has a handful of counts. The rearrangement uses TRBV20-1 and TRBJ1-5; D uncertain. The V end lost 0 bases, the J end lost 4 bases, and 10 bases lay between the germline ends. The CDR3 is 14 residues long. CDR1 is DFQATT and CDR2 is SNEGSKA in the germline V gene (reference sequence). CDR3 nucleotide sequence: TGCAGTGCTAGAGAGGGGATTTGGAATCAGCCCCAGCATTTT. Its protein is CSAREGIWNQPQHF.

This clonotype was observed a few times. The chain is built from TRBV7-2 and TRBJ2-1; TRBD2 is a possible D gene (6 bases). From germline, CDR1 is SGHTA and CDR2 FQGNSA. Between the trimmed V and J ends, which lost 5 bases and 7 bases, there was a span of 15 bases. The CDR3 length is 14 residues. CDR3 sequence reads: CASSPGGPRNEQFF. The CDR3 DNA reads TGTGCCAGCAGCCCTGGAGGGCCAAGGAATGAGCAGTTCTTC.

The rearrangement uses TRBV12-3 or TRBV12-4 and TRBJ1-4, with a possible D match to TRBD1 (5 bases). V lost 5 bases and J lost 0, with 10 bases in between. The CDR3 has 15 residues. CDR3 region: CASSGAGPTNEKLFF. The CDR3, as DNA: TGTGCCAGCAGTGGAGCAGGGCCAACTAATGAAAAACTGTTTTTT.

The chain joins TRBV10-3 to TRBJ2-1; unclear D gene. This CDR3 has 13 amino acids. V gave up 0 bases and J gave up 6 bases, with 6 bases separating them. Germline V gene sequence: CDR1 ENHRY, CDR2 SYGVKD. Written as DNA, the CDR3 is TGTGCCATCAGTGAGTCCACTGGCAATGAGCAGTTCTTC. Its protein is CAISESTGNEQFF.

The chain uses TRBV29-1 and TRBJ1-1; D not resolved. The CDR3 is made up of 15 amino acids. Trimming removed 5 bases from V and 3 bases from J, with 19 bases in between. Germline V CDR1 and CDR2: SQVTM, ANQGSEA. The CDR3 is CSVLDRQFGDTEAFF. The CDR3 DNA reads TGCAGCGTTCTGGACCGACAATTCGGAGACACTGAAGCTTTCTTT.

This clonotype was observed a few times. This rearrangement joins TRBV7-8 to TRBJ2-7, with 8 bases lining up with TRBD2. Per germline, CDR1 SGHVS and CDR2 FQNEAQ. This CDR3 contains 15 residues. Trimming cost V 3 bases and J 5 bases; bases outside gene matches: 9. This CDR3 reads CASSFTGTRSHEQYF. CDR3 DNA: TGTGCCAGCAGCTTCACCGGGACTAGGTCACACGAGCAGTACTTC.

In this sample, this clonotype turned up a few times. V is TRBV20-1 and J is TRBJ2-7; 7 nucleotides line up with TRBD1. The J segment lost 3 bases and the V segment lost 6 bases, leaving 17 bases of the junction unmatched. This CDR3 region has 16 residues. In germline, CDR1 is DFQATT, CDR2 SNEGSKA (reference sequence). CDR3 bases: TGCAGTGCGACAACAGACAGGGCCCCTTGGAACTACGAGCAGTACTTC. Amino acid sequence: CSATTDRAPWNYEQYF.

This chain connects TRBV5-1 to TRBJ1-6; D not certain. Trimming took off 6 bases at V and 0 bases at J, with 13 bases between the two ends. Germline values: CDR1 SGHRS, CDR2 YFSETQ. The CDR3 runs 16 residues. The CDR3 sequence is CASTPGEASYNSPLHF. CDR3 nucleotide sequence: TGCGCCAGCACCCCGGGAGAGGCCTCCTATAATTCACCCCTCCACTTT.

V is TRBV7-9 and J is TRBJ1-2; 9 nucleotides match TRBD1. Germline CDR1 is SEHNR and CDR2 is FQNEAQ (reference sequence). The CDR3 contains 15 residues. Losses at the gene ends were 4 bases for V and 4 bases for J; bases not matched to a gene: 7. For the CDR3, the DNA is TGTGCCAGCAGCTATACAGGGGGCGCAGGCTATGGCTACACCTTC. Translation: CASSYTGGAGYGYTF. Full variable domain (missing parts from reference TRBV7-9 and TRBJ1-2): DTGVSQNPRHKITKRGQNVTFRCDPISEHNRLYWYRQTLGQGPEFLTYFQNEAQLEKSRLLSDRFSAERPKGSFSTLEIQRTEQGDSAMYLCASSYTGGAGYGYTFGSGTRLTVV.

The genes are TRBV20-1 and TRBJ2-5; the D gene is possibly TRBD2 (6 bases). Per the germline V gene, CDR1 is DFQATT and CDR2 is SNEGSKA (reference sequence). The V and J ends lost 0 bases and 5 bases respectively, with 10 bases between them. This CDR3 comprises 13 residues. In DNA form, the CDR3 reads TGCAGTGCTAGAGAGGGGAGGTTGGAGACCCAGTACTTC. It codes for CSAREGRLETQYF.

This CDR3 reads CATSRDLSRGQGKGGANVLTF. CDR3 coding DNA: TGTGCCACCAGCAGAGATCTGTCCCGGGGACAGGGGAAAGGTGGGGCCAACGTCCTGACTTTC. The rearrangement links TRBV15 to TRBJ2-6; 10 bases map to TRBD1. This CDR3 has 21 amino acids. CDR1 LNHNV and CDR2 YYDKDF come from the germline V gene (reference sequence). The V and J ends lost 0 bases and 3 bases, in that order; junction bases with no gene match: 14.